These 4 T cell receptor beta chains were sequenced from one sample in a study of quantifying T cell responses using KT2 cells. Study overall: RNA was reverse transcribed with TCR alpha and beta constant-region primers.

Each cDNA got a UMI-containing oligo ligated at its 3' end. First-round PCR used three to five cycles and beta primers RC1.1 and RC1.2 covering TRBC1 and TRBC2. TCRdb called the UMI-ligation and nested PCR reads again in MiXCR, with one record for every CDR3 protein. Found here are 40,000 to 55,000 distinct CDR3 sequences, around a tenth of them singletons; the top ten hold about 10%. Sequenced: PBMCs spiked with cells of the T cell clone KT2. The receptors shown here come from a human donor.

The CDR3: CSARSQGAFYTEAFF. CDR3 sequence (DNA): TGCAGTGCTAGATCCCAGGGGGCGTTTTACACTGAAGCTTTCTTT. This chain links TRBV20-1 with TRBJ1-1, with TRBD1 matching 8 bases. Germline values: CDR1 DFQATT, CDR2 SNEGSKA (reference sequence). The CDR3 contains 15 residues. J lost 3 bases, V lost 2 bases, and 8 bases had no gene match.

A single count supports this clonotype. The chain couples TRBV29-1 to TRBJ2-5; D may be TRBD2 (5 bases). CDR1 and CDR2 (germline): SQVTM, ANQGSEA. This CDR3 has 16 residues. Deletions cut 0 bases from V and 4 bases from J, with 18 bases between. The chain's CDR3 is CSVEDYDRTGSETQYF. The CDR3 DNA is TGCAGCGTTGAAGATTACGATCGGACGGGGTCAGAGACCCAGTACTTC.

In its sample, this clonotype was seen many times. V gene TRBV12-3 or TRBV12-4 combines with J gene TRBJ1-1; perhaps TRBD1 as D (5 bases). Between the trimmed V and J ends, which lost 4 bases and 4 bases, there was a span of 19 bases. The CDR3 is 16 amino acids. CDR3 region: CASSSRLGRLSTEAFF. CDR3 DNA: TGTGCCAGCAGTTCGCGACTGGGACGGCTGAGCACTGAAGCTTTCTTT.

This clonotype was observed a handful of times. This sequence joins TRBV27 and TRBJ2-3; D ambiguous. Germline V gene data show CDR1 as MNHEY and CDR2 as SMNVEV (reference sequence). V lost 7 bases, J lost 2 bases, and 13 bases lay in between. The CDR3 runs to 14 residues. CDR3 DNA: TGTGCCAGCACCCCCGGGCTCTCCACAGATACGCAGTATTTT. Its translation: CASTPGLSTDTQYF.